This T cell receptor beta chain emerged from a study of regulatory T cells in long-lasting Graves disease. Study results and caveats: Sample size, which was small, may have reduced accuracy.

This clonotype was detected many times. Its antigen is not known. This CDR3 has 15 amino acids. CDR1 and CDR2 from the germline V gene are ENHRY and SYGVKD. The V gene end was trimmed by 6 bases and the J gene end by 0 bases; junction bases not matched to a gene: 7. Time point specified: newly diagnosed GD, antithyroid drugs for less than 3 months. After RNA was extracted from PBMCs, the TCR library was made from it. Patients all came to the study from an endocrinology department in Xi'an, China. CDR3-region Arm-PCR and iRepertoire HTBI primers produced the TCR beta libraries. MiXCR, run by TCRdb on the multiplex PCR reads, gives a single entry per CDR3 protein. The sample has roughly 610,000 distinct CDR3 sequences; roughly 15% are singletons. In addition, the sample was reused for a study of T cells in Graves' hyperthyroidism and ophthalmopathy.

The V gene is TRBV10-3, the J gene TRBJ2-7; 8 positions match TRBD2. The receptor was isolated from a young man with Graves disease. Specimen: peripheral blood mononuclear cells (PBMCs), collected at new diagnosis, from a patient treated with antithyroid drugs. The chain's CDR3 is CAIRLTSGLSYEQYF. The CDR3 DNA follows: TGTGCCATCAGGTTAACTAGCGGACTCTCCTACGAGCAGTACTTC.